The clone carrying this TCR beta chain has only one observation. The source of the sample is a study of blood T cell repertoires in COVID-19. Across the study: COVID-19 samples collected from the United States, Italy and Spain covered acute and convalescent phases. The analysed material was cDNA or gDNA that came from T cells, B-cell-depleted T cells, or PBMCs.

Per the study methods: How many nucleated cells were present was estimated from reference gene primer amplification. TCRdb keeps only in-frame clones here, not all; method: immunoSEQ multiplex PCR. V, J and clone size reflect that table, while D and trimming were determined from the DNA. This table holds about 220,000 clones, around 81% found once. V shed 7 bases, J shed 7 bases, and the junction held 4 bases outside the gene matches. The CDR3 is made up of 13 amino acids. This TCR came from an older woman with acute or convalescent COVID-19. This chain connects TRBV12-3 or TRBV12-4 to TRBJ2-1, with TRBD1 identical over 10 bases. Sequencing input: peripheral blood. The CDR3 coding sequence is TGTGCCAGCACCGGGACAGGGGTAAATGAGCAGTTCTTC. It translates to CASTGTGVNEQFF.